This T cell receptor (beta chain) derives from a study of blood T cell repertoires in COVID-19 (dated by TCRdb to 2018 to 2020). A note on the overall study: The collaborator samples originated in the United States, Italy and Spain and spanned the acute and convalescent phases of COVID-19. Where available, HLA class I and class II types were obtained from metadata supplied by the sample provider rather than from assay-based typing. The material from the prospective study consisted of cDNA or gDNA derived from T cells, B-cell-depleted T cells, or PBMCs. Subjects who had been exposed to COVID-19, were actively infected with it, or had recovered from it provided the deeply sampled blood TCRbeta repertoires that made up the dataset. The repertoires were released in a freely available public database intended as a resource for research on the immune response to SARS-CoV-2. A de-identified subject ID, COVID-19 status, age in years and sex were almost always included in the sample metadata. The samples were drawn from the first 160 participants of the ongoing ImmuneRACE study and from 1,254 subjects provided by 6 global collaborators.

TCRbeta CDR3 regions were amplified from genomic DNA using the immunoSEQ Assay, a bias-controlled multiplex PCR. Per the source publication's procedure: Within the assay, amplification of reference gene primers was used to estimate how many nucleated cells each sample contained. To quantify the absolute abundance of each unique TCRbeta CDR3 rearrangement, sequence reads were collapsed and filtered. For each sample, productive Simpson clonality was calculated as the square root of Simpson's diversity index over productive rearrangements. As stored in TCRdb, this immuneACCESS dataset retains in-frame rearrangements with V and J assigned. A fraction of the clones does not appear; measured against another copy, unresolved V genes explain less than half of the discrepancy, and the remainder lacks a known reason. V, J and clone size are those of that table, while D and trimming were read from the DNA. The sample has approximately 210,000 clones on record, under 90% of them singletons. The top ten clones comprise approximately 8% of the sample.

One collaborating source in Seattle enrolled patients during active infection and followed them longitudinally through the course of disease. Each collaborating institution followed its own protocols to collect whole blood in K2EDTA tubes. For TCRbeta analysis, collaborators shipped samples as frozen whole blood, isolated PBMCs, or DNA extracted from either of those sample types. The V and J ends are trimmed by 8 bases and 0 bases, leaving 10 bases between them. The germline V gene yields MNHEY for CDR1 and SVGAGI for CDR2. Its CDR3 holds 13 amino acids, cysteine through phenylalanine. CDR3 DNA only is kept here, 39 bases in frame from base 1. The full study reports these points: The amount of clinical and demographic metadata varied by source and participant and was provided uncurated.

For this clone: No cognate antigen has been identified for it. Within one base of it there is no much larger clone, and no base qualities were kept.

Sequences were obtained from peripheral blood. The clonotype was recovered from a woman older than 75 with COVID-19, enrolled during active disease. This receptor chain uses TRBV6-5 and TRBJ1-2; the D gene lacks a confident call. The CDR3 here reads CASRGSANYGYTF. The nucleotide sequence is TGTGCCAGCCGGGGTTCAGCTAACTATGGCTACACCTTC.